The rows below give T cell receptor beta chains drawn from one sample of a study of shared clonotypes between healthy human individuals. Measured with immunoSEQ multiplex PCR; TCRdb has only the in-frame clones, and not every one. Of about 680,000 clones in the sample, around 73% were seen once. Material for sequencing was memory CD4+ T cells sorted from blood. The source of these receptors is a woman aged 30 to 39 in good health. Each CDR3 is given with its conserved first and last residue.

v_gene: TRBV5-1; CDR3aa: CASSRRQGGEQYF
v_gene: TRBV6-5; CDR3aa: CASSGISGANVLTF
v_gene: TRBV28; CDR3aa: CASSFPGQPQHF
v_gene: TRBV28; CDR3aa: CASSSPQGAHEKLFF
v_gene: TRBV18; CDR3aa: CASSPNRDSEQYF
v_gene: TRBV11-2; CDR3aa: CASSFQGGRTSTDTQYF
v_gene: TRBV29-1; CDR3aa: CSVDLDSPSETEAFF
v_gene: TRBV6-6; CDR3aa: CASSSGGANTGELFF
v_gene: TRBV27; CDR3aa: CASAPLPGQAIEAFF
v_gene: TRBV29-1; CDR3aa: CSVGAGGPTDTQYF
v_gene: TRBV4-1; CDR3aa: CASSQNDGNQPQHF
v_gene: TRBV29-1; CDR3aa: CSVVGGKNTGELFF
v_gene: TRBV12-5; CDR3aa: CASGSDMNTEAFF
v_gene: TRBV2; CDR3aa: CASSPEGQPQHF
v_gene: TRBV6-5; CDR3aa: CASSNAGAQGWEQFF
v_gene: TRBV7-9; CDR3aa: CASSLVSHGETQYF
v_gene: TRBV6-6; CDR3aa: CASSAGDGTYNEQFF
v_gene: TRBV7-2; CDR3aa: CASSLTSGLSSYEQYF
v_gene: TRBV4-1; CDR3aa: CASRRTSGRDNEQFF
v_gene: TRBV19; CDR3aa: CASSTGTDRNTEAFF
v_gene: TRBV28; CDR3aa: CASSTRGAGNQPQHF
v_gene: TRBV7-3; CDR3aa: CASSPSGGTGELFF
v_gene: TRBV5-1; CDR3aa: CASSSSSVGYNEQFF
v_gene: TRBV5-1; CDR3aa: CASKGQGVGETQYF
v_gene: TRBV7-9; CDR3aa: CASSLVKPGHYEQYF
v_gene: TRBV6-5; CDR3aa: CASSSPGGRTEAFF
v_gene: TRBV21-1; CDR3aa: CASSKRPVRGTEPQHF
v_gene: TRBV28; CDR3aa: CASSNVRDSSRNEQYF
v_gene: TRBV9; CDR3aa: CASSVSPGSEQYF
v_gene: TRBV10-3; CDR3aa: CAIRTNGETQYF
v_gene: TRBV28; CDR3aa: CASSLRPDSTYEQYF
v_gene: TRBV2; CDR3aa: CASRYRDTEAFF
v_gene: TRBV20-1; CDR3aa: CSATNNEQFF